This is a list of T cell receptor beta chains from one sample in a study of molecular identifiers for immune sequencing clone quantification. TCRdb passed the PCR reads through MiXCR, listing each CDR3 protein once. The sample consists of about 320,000 distinct CDR3 sequences, 24% of them appearing once. Sequencing was done on a sample of naive CD8+ T cells from blood, with Jurkat cell RNA spiked in. The receptors stem from a human donor in good health. Some libraries in this study had Jurkat cell RNA spiked in. Each CDR3 is given without its conserved first and last residue. The order of the fields is J gene, V gene, CDR3 protein.

J: TRBJ2-7
V: TRBV6-2/TRBV6-3
CDR3: ASSSLLGTVPYEQY

J: TRBJ2-1
V: TRBV4-3
CDR3: ASSGDSAFRGNNEQF

J: TRBJ2-7
V: TRBV7-6
CDR3: ASSLAEGAYEQY

J: TRBJ2-1
V: TRBV6-2/TRBV6-3
CDR3: ASRPRDRLFEQF

J: TRBJ2-6
V: TRBV12-3/TRBV12-4
CDR3: ASTLGGLAGLSGANVLT

J: TRBJ2-4
V: TRBV14
CDR3: ASSQTTGRLNIQY

J: TRBJ2-1
V: TRBV6-2/TRBV6-3
CDR3: ASSFGGGNEQF

J: TRBJ2-3
V: TRBV19
CDR3: ASSIWAGGPTDTQY

J: TRBJ1-1
V: TRBV28
CDR3: ACRDRGLPEAF

J: TRBJ2-4
V: TRBV3-1
CDR3: ASSQPNKNIQY

J: TRBJ2-4
V: TRBV6-2/TRBV6-3
CDR3: ASSYNRGNIQY

J: TRBJ2-1
V: TRBV6-6
CDR3: ASRRGDEQF

J: TRBJ2-5
V: TRBV28
CDR3: ASSFIRGGETQY

J: TRBJ2-7
V: TRBV6-1
CDR3: ASSEARAYEQY

J: TRBJ2-7
V: TRBV30
CDR3: AWGTGDSYEQY

J: TRBJ2-2
V: TRBV5-6
CDR3: ASSLVLRGAETGELF

J: TRBJ1-1
V: TRBV6-1
CDR3: ASSGLQGGEAF

J: TRBJ2-3
V: TRBV3-1
CDR3: ASSVGAGNTDTQY

J: TRBJ2-7
V: TRBV20-1
CDR3: SAMGSPAGGPSYEQY

J: TRBJ2-2
V: TRBV7-9
CDR3: ASSLRQPNTGELF

J: TRBJ2-7
V: TRBV4-1
CDR3: ASSQEGTGVYEQY

J: TRBJ2-1
V: TRBV7-2
CDR3: ASSMGGTGYNEQF

J: TRBJ1-6
V: TRBV10-1
CDR3: ASSESWDSPLH

J: TRBJ2-2
V: TRBV7-3
CDR3: ASSWGLESGELF

J: TRBJ2-2
V: TRBV6-2/TRBV6-3
CDR3: ASSCDSGSANTGELF

J: TRBJ2-1
V: TRBV15
CDR3: ATSRDRVRGYEQF

J: TRBJ2-7
V: TRBV27
CDR3: ASSSVTSPRERY

J: TRBJ2-1
V: TRBV27
CDR3: ASSLSDYLGNEQF

J: TRBJ2-7
V: TRBV7-9
CDR3: ASSGTNYEQY

J: TRBJ1-6
V: TRBV30
CDR3: AWIQGGSPLH

J: TRBJ2-4
V: TRBV4-3
CDR3: ASSQVTGSIIQY

J: TRBJ2-1
V: TRBV7-2
CDR3: ASSLAGTSGRDEQF

J: TRBJ2-2
V: TRBV7-9
CDR3: ASSLGHTGELF

J: TRBJ1-1
V: TRBV4-2
CDR3: ASSQEGQMNTEAF

J: TRBJ1-3
V: TRBV4-3
CDR3: ASSQEAMGSGNTIY

J: TRBJ2-7
V: TRBV29-1
CDR3: SITGGGYEQY

J: TRBJ2-1
V: TRBV14
CDR3: ASRPAGTSAGEQF

J: TRBJ2-3
V: TRBV5-6
CDR3: ASSLASGTDTQY

J: TRBJ2-7
V: TRBV19
CDR3: ASTWTSGSVYEQY

J: TRBJ1-1
V: TRBV10-3
CDR3: AISEMGARTEAF

J: TRBJ2-2
V: TRBV3-1
CDR3: ASSQAGSGRTGELF

J: TRBJ2-3
V: TRBV30
CDR3: AWKSVGSTDTQY

J: TRBJ2-3
V: TRBV20-1
CDR3: SARTTQVFASTDTQY

J: TRBJ2-7
V: TRBV5-6
CDR3: ASSLFVGRSYEQY

J: TRBJ2-5
V: TRBV7-6
CDR3: ASSPTLGQETQY